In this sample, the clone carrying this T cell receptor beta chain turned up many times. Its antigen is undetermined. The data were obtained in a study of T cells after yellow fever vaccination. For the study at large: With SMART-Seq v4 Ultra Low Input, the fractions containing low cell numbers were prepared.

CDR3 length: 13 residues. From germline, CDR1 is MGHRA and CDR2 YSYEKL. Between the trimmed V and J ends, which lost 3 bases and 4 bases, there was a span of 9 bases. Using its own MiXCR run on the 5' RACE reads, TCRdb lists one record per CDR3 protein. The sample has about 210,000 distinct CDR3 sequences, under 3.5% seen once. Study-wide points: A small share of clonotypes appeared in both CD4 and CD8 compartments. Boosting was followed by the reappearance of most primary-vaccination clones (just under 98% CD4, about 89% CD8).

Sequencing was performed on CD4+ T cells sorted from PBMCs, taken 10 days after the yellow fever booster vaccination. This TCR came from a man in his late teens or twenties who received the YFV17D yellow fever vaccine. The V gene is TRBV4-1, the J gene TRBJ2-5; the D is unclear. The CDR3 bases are TGCGCCAGCAGCCAGTTTACGAGAGAGACCCAGTACTTC. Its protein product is CASSQFTRETQYF.